This T cell receptor (beta chain) derives from a study of cytomegalovirus exposure and HLA in healthy donors. The study, taken as a whole, reports: In vitro confirmation showed three CMV-associated chains to be CMV antigen specific. Most TCR sequences proved rare, with some public TCRs found in many donors. According to the study, roughly 160 TCR beta chains were cytomegalovirus-associated. The tendency of first-cohort TCR clusters to co-occur in the 120 validation repertoires was identified by a subsequent analysis.

Sequencing was performed with immunoSEQ multiplex PCR; in TCRdb, only in-frame clones are kept and a portion is missing. The sample holds about 130,000 clones, approximately 89% seen once. The V segment lost 3 bases and the J segment 0 bases; nucleotides outside the gene matches: 5. Per germline, CDR1 SGHRS and CDR2 YFSETQ. CDR3 size: 16 residues. Concerning this clone: Its antigen is still unknown.

The genes are TRBV5-1 and TRBJ1-3, with TRBD1 identical over 8 bases. The receptor was isolated from a woman under 30 in good health and CMV-seropositive. The sample was PBMCs. The CDR3 is CASSWGTGSSGNTIYF. CDR3 in DNA: TGCGCCAGCAGCTGGGGGACAGGTAGCTCTGGAAACACCATATATTTT.